The 21 T cell receptor beta chains below all came from one sample that was sequenced in a study of a mutant IDH1 vaccine in newly diagnosed glioma. These receptors have no known antigen. Assay: immunoSEQ multiplex PCR; the TCRdb copy retains only in-frame clones and omits some. The sample lists some 30,000 clones, about 90% occurring once. Time point meaning: week 11, during vaccination. In the vaccine, a single dose held 300 ug of the mutant IDH1 20-mer peptide, along with topical imiquimod. The sequenced sample was PBMCs, obtained from a glioma patient whose treatment included an IDH1 peptide vaccine. The receptors shown here come from a man younger than 35 with glioma.

The CDR3 region has the DNA TGTGCCAGCAGCTTCAGGCTAGCCGGGGAAGGGGAGCAGTTCTTC. Translated, it gives CASSFRLAGEGEQFF. The chain uses TRBV5-6 and TRBJ2-1; D perhaps matches TRBD2 (5 bases). There are 15 residues in the CDR3. Per germline, CDR1 SGHDT and CDR2 YYEEEE. The V and J ends lost 2 bases and 10 bases respectively, with 19 bases between them.

The sample holds one count of this clone. V is TRBV4-3 and J is TRBJ1-3; D gene ambiguous. CDR3 length equals 13 residues. V lost 0 bases, J lost 4 bases, and 4 bases lay in between. In germline, CDR1 is LGHNA, CDR2 YSLEER. The CDR3 DNA sequence: TGCGCCAGCAGCCAAGAGGGGGGAAACACCATATATTTT. This encodes CASSQEGGNTIYF.

The J gene is TRBJ2-2, the V gene TRBV5-1, with 8 bases aligning to TRBD2. The CDR3 totals 14 residues. V lost 4 bases to trimming and J lost 6 bases; unmatched junction nucleotides: 5. The germline CDR1 and CDR2 sequences are SGHRS and YFSETQ. CDR3 protein: CASSREGPAGELFF. The CDR3 DNA follows: TGCGCCAGCAGCCGGGAGGGCCCGGCCGGGGAGCTGTTTTTT.

Here the CDR3 reads CASSYRPNQPQHF. The CDR3 DNA reads as TGTGCCAGCAGTTATCGCCCAAATCAGCCCCAGCATTTT. J is TRBJ1-5 and V is TRBV6-5; D is unclear. Germline loops: CDR1 MNHEY, CDR2 SVGAGI. The V gene lost 3 bases and the J gene lost 4 bases, with 7 bases spanning the gap. The CDR3 covers 13 residues.

The V and J genes are TRBV19 and TRBJ1-1; D ambiguous. V was trimmed by 6 bases and J by 3 bases, leaving 8 bases between them. From germline, CDR1 is LNHDA and CDR2 SQIVND (reference sequence). The CDR3 sequence is 12 residues long. CDR3 residues: CASRTQDTEAFF. CDR3 bases: TGTGCCAGTAGGACGCAGGACACTGAAGCTTTCTTT.

This sequence joins TRBV5-1 and TRBJ1-1; D ambiguous. The germline V gene has CDR1 SGHRS and CDR2 YFSETQ. CDR3 length: 14 residues. The ends were cut back, 0 bases at V and 1 base at J, with 7 bases in the middle. The DNA of the CDR3 is TGCGCCAGCAGCTTGGGACACCCGAACACTGAAGCTTTCTTT. It yields the protein CASSLGHPNTEAFF. Full variable domain (rest looked up from reference TRBV5-1 and TRBJ1-1): KAGVTQTPRYLIKTRGQQVTLSCSPISGHRSVSWYQQTPGQGLQFLFEYFSETQRNKGNFPGRFSGRQFSNSRSEMNVSTLELGDSALYLCASSLGHPNTEAFFGQGTRLTVV.

V is TRBV7-2 and J is TRBJ1-3; maybe TRBD1 (6 bases). Germline V gives CDR1 SGHTA, CDR2 FQGNSA. The CDR3 contains 15 residues. The V end was cut by 6 bases, the J end by 10 bases, with 22 bases between. The CDR3 coding sequence is TGTGCCAGCAGTCGGGTTGGGACACCTGGGTCGACCATATATTTT. It specifies CASSRVGTPGSTIYF.

The chain recombines TRBV29-1 with TRBJ1-4; 9 bases match TRBD1. V lost 8 bases and J lost 5; bases outside the gene matches: 6. The CDR3 is made up of 13 amino acids. From germline, CDR1 is SQVTM and CDR2 ANQGSEA. Written as DNA, the CDR3 is TGCAGCATTCTGGGACAGGGAAATGAAAAACTGTTTTTT. It specifies CSILGQGNEKLFF.

The chain has TRBV11-2 and TRBJ1-1; D perhaps matches TRBD1 (6 bases). V gave up 4 bases and J gave up 11 bases, with 23 bases separating them. The CDR3 sequence is 15 residues long. Germline V gives CDR1 SGHAT, CDR2 FQNNGV. CDR3 protein: CASSSLGLTGRNAFF. The CDR3 coding sequence is TGTGCCAGCAGCTCCCTCGGACTAACAGGGCGCAACGCTTTCTTT.

This chain links TRBV11-3 with TRBJ2-3; weak D call: TRBD2 (6 bases). This CDR3 spans 14 amino acids. CDR1 and CDR2 (germline): SGHNT, YENEEA. The germline V and J ends were trimmed by 1 base and 6 bases, with 11 bases remaining between them. In DNA form, the CDR3 reads TGTGCCAGCAGCTTAGGTGGGACTTGGGATACGCAGTATTTT. As protein: CASSLGGTWDTQYF.

The DNA for the CDR3 is TGTGCCAGCAGCCAATTAACAGGGGTGAACACTGAAGCTTTCTTT. Its translation is CASSQLTGVNTEAFF. The V and J genes are TRBV14 and TRBJ1-1, with TRBD1 matching 7 bases. Germline V gene lookup returns CDR1 SGHDN and CDR2 FVKESK. CDR3 length: 15 residues. V lost 2 bases, J lost 0 bases, and 3 bases stayed unmatched.

The rearrangement links TRBV7-2 to TRBJ2-2; 9 bases agree with TRBD1. The V segment lost 5 bases and the J segment 5 bases; nucleotides outside the gene matches: 6. Looked up from germline, CDR1 is SGHTA and CDR2 is FQGNSA. The CDR3 covers 15 residues. CDR3 residues: CASSARDRVTGELFF. CDR3 DNA sequence: TGTGCCAGCAGCGCCCGGGACAGGGTAACCGGGGAGCTGTTTTTT.

The chain couples TRBV5-1 to TRBJ1-2; 7 positions agree with TRBD1. The V gene's germline CDR1 is SGHRS and CDR2 YFSETQ. The CDR3 is made up of 13 amino acids. The ends lost 4 bases at V and 3 bases at J; junction bases unmatched: 3. CDR3 in DNA: TGCGCCAGCAGCATCGGACAGGACTATGGCTACACCTTC. Its protein is CASSIGQDYGYTF. The full variable domain, completed using reference TRBV5-1 and TRBJ1-2, is KAGVTQTPRYLIKTRGQQVTLSCSPISGHRSVSWYQQTPGQGLQFLFEYFSETQRNKGNFPGRFSGRQFSNSRSEMNVSTLELGDSALYLCASSIGQDYGYTFGSGTRLTVV.

This chain joins TRBV7-2 and TRBJ2-7; 9 bases line up with TRBD2. From germline, CDR1 is SGHTA and CDR2 FQGNSA. The CDR3 length is 16 residues. The J segment lost 4 bases and the V segment lost 5 bases, leaving 12 bases of the junction unmatched. CDR3: CASSLGGTSLPYEQYF. CDR3 nucleotide sequence: TGTGCCAGCAGCCTCGGAGGGACTAGCCTACCTTACGAGCAGTACTTC.

This clone was recorded a few times. V gene TRBV29-1 combines with J gene TRBJ1-1; D gene uncertain. The germline gives CDR1 SQVTM, CDR2 ANQGSEA. The ends were cut back, 4 bases at V and 1 base at J, with 7 bases in the middle. This CDR3 spans 12 amino acids. The CDR3 loop reads CSVVEGNTEAFF. The CDR3 region has the DNA TGCAGCGTTGTCGAGGGGAACACTGAAGCTTTCTTT.

J is TRBJ1-2 and V is TRBV5-5, with 9 bases that match TRBD1. The germline CDR1 and CDR2 sequences are SGHKS and YYEKEE (reference sequence). CDR3 length: 14 amino acids. V was pared by 2 bases and J by 6 bases, with 5 bases of the junction left unmatched. The CDR3 is CASSLNRGRDGYTF. The CDR3, as DNA: TGTGCCAGCAGCTTAAACAGGGGGCGGGATGGCTACACCTTC.

The rearrangement uses TRBV13 and TRBJ2-7; D gene unclear. The CDR3 contains 16 residues. The V gene lost 0 bases and the J gene lost 1 base, with 13 bases spanning the gap. CDR1 and CDR2 from the germline V gene are PRHDT and FYEKMQ (reference sequence). CDR3 sequence reads: CASSLGLRGESYEQYF. Written as DNA, the CDR3 is TGTGCCAGCAGCTTAGGCCTCCGTGGAGAATCCTACGAGCAGTACTTC.

The chain carries TRBV25-1 and TRBJ2-5, with a possible D match to TRBD2 (7 bases). CDR1 is MGHDK and CDR2 is SYGVNS in the germline V gene. V lost 8 bases and J lost 3, with 16 bases in between. The CDR3 length is 14 residues. CDR3 sequence: CASGTGREKETQYF. CDR3 sequence (DNA): TGTGCCAGCGGAACAGGGAGGGAAAAAGAGACCCAGTACTTC.

This clone was seen only once. The chain employs TRBV13 and TRBJ1-2, with TRBD1 matching over 12 bases. J lost 3 bases, V lost 7 bases, and 15 bases had no gene match. Germline CDR1 and CDR2: PRHDT and FYEKMQ (reference sequence). CDR3 length: 18 residues. The CDR3 loop reads CASNKNRDRGRQDYGYTF. The CDR3 DNA reads as TGTGCCAGCAACAAAAACCGGGACAGGGGGCGCCAGGACTATGGCTACACCTTC.

This chain connects TRBV6-5 to TRBJ1-1; 7 nucleotides align to TRBD1. The ends lost 5 bases at V and 6 bases at J; junction bases unmatched: 9. The CDR3 contains 14 residues. Germline lookup yields CDR1 MNHEY and CDR2 SVGAGI. Here the CDR3 DNA reads TGTGCCAGCAGTGGACAGACAGGGATCTCTGAAGCTTTCTTT. Encoded protein: CASSGQTGISEAFF.

The chain couples TRBV6-6 to TRBJ2-3; TRBD2 matches at 9 bases. V lost 10 bases to trimming and J lost 4 bases; unmatched junction nucleotides: 9. CDR3 size: 14 residues. CDR1 and CDR2 (germline): MNHNY, SVGAGI (reference sequence). As DNA, the CDR3 is TGTGCCACCATCTTAGCGGGAGATGCAGATACGCAGTATTTT. It translates to CATILAGDADTQYF.